This T cell receptor beta chain was captured by sequencing in a study of blood T cell repertoires in COVID-19. Overall study context: Samples of COVID-19 (acute and convalescent) were obtained from the United States, Italy and Spain.

Assignments of participants to cohorts depended upon their own reported clinical history. V was shortened by 11 bases and J by 3 bases, with 10 bases between the two germline ends. The length of the CDR3 is 11 residues. The germline V gene has CDR1 WSHSY and CDR2 SAAADI. Methods used by the authors: Scientists estimated how many nucleated cells there were by amplifying reference gene primers. Here immunoSEQ multiplex PCR was the method, and the copy in TCRdb shows in-frame clones only, minus some. V and J calls and clone size are copied from that table; D and trimming were computed from the DNA. Of approximately 160,000 clones listed, 75% to 85% were seen once; the top ten hold approximately 5.4%.

The source material was PBMCs or T cells enriched from blood (not recorded which). This TCR derives from a man between 40 and 49 years old who had recovered from COVID-19. The chain couples TRBV10-2 to TRBJ1-1; D gene unclear. The CDR3 loop is CAVRGDTEAFF. The CDR3, as DNA: TGCGCCGTAAGAGGCGACACTGAAGCTTTCTTT.